This entry concerns a single TCR beta chain. Antigen: not known. Germline V gene lookup returns CDR1 MNHEY and CDR2 SVGAGI. CDR3 length equals 14 residues. The junction had 7 bases not matched to a gene; V was cut back by 5 bases and J by 6 bases. This entry comes from a study of cytomegalovirus exposure and HLA in healthy donors. The PCR was carried out with 60 Vbeta primers and 13 Jbeta primers. TCRdb's table, derived via immunoSEQ multiplex PCR, lists solely in-frame clones and lacks some. The table records 70,000 to 100,000 clones, about two thirds of them present only once. General observations from the study: Common viral pathogens were later found to be apparently linked to several of the most significant clusters.

Sequenced sample: PBMCs. V usage is TRBV6-5 and J usage is TRBJ2-5, with 9 bases that match TRBD2. The sequence derives from a middle-aged man in good health and CMV-seronegative. This CDR3 is CASSPQGTSQTQYF. As DNA, the CDR3 is TGTGCCAGCAGTCCCCAAGGGACTAGCCAGACCCAGTACTTC.